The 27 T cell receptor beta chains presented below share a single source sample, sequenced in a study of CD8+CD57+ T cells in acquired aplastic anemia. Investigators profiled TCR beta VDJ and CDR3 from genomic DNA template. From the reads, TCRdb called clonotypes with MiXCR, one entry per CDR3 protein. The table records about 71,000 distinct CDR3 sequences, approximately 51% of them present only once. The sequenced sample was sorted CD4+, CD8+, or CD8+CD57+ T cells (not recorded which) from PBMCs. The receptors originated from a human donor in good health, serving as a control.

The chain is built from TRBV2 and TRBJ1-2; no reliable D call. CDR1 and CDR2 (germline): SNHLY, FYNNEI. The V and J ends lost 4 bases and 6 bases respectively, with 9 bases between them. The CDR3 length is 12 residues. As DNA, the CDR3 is TGTGCCAGCAGTGCGAGCATACATGGCTACACCTTC. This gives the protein CASSASIHGYTF.

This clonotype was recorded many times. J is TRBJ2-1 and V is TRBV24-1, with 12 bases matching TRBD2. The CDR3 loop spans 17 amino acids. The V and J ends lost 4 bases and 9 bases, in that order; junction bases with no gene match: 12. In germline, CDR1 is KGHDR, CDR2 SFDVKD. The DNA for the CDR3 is TGTGCCACCAGTGACAAAGGACTAGCGGGGTCCCGAGGTGAGCAGTTCTTC. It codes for CATSDKGLAGSRGEQFF.

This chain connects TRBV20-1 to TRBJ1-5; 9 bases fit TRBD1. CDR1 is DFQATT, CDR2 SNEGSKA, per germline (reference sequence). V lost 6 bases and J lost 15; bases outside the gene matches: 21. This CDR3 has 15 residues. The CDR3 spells CSARTGVISNQLRHF. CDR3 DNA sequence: TGCAGTGCAAGGACAGGGGTTATCAGCAATCAGCTCCGGCATTTT.

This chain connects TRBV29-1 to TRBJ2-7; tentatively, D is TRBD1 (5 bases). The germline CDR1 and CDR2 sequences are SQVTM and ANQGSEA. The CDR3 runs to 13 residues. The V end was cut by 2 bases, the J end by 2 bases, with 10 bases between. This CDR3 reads CSVELPGTYEQYF. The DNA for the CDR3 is TGCAGCGTTGAACTCCCAGGGACCTACGAGCAGTACTTC.

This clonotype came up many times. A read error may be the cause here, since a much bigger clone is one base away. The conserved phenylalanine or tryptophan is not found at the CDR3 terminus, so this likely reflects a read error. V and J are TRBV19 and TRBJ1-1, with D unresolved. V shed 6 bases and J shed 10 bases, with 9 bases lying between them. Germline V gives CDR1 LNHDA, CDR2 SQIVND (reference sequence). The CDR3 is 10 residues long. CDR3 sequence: CASSPEGAFL. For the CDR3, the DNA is TGTGCCAGTAGCCCTGAAGGAGCTTTCCTT.

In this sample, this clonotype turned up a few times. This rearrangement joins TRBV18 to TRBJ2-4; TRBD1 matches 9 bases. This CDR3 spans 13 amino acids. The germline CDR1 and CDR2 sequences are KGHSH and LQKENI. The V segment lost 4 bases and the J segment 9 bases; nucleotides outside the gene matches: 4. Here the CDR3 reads CASSLGQGGIQYF. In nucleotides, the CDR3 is TGTGCCAGCTCACTGGGACAGGGAGGCATTCAGTACTTC.

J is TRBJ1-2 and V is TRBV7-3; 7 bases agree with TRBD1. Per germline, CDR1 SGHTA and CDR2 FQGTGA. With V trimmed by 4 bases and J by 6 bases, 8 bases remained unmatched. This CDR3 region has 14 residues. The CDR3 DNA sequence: TGTGCCAGCAGCTCCGGACAGGCATGGGATGGCTACACCTTC. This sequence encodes CASSSGQAWDGYTF.

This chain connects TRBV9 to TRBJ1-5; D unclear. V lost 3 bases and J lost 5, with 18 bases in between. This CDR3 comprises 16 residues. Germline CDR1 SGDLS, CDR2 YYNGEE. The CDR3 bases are TGTGCCAGCAGCGATACCGGCGGGGAGTACGATCAGCCCCAGCATTTT. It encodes CASSDTGGEYDQPQHF. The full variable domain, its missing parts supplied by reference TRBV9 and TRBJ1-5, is DSGVTQTPKHLITATGQRVTLRCSPRSGDLSVYWYQQSLDQGLQFLIQYYNGEERAKGNILERFSAQQFPDLHSELNLSSLELGDSALYFCASSDTGGEYDQPQHFGDGTRLSIL.

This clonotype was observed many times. CDR3 in DNA: TGTGCCAGCAGGGGCGGCAGTGGGTACGAAAAACTGTTTTTT. Translated: CASRGGSGYEKLFF. The genes are TRBV6-1 and TRBJ1-4; no reliable D call. The CDR3 is 14 amino acids. V was cut by 6 bases and J by 8 bases, with 16 bases left in between. Per germline, CDR1 MNHNS and CDR2 SASEGT.

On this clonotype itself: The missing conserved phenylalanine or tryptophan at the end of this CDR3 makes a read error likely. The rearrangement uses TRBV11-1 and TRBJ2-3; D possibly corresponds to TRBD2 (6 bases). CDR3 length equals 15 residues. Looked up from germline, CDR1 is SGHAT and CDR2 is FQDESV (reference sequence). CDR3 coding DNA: TGTGCCAGCAGCTTAGTGGAAACTAGCACGGATACGCAGTATCTT. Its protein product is CASSLVETSTDTQYL.

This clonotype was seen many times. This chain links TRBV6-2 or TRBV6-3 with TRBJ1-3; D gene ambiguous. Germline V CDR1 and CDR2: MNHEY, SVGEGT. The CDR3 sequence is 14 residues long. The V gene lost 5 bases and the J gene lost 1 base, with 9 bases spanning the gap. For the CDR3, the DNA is TGTGCCAGCAGTCAATACCCTTCTGGAAACACCATATATTTT. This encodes CASSQYPSGNTIYF.

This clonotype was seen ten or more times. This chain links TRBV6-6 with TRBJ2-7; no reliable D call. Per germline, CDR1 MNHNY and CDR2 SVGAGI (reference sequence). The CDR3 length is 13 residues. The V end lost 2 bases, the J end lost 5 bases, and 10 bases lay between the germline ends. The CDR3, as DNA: TGTGCCAGCAGTTACGGGCTCCATAACGAGCAGTACTTC. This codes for CASSYGLHNEQYF.

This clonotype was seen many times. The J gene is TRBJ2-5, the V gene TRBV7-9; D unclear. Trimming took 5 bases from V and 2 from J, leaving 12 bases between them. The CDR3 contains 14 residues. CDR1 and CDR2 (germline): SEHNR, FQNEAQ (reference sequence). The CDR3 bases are TGTGCCAGCAGCCTCGGGTGGGAACAAGAGACCCAGTACTTC. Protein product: CASSLGWEQETQYF.

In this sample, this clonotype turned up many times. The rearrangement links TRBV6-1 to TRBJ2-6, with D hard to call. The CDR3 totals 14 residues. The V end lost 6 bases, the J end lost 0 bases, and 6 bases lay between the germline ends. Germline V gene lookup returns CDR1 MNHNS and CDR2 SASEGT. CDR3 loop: CASSGSSGANVLTF. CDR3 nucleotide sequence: TGTGCCAGCAGCGGAAGCTCTGGGGCCAACGTCCTGACTTTC.

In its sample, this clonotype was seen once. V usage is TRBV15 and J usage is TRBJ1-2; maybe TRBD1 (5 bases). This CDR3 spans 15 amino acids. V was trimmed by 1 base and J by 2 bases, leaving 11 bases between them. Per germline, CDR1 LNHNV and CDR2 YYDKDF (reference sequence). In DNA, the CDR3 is TGTGCCACCAGCAGAGGTTTGACAGCCAACTATGGCTACACCTTC. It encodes CATSRGLTANYGYTF.

The CDR3 DNA follows: TGCAGCGTCAGCAGGGCAATCGGCGAGCAGTACTTC. It codes for CSVSRAIGEQYF. This chain uses TRBV29-1 with TRBJ2-7; TRBD1 might be the D (5 bases). V was clipped by 6 bases and J by 6 bases, with 15 bases between them. The germline V gene has CDR1 SQVTM and CDR2 ANQGSEA. The CDR3 has 12 residues.

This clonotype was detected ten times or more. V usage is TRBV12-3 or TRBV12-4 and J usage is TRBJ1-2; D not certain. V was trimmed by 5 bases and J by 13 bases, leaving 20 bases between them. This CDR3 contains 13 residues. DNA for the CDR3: TGTGCCAGCAGTGGGCTTAGTGGGTTGGTTCTCACCTTC. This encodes CASSGLSGLVLTF.

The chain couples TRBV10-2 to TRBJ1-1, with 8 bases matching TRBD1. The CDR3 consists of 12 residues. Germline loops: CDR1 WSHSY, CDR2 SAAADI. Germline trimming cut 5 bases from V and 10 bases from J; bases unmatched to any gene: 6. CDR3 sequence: CASSLGQGRAFF. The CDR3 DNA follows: TGCGCCAGCAGTCTTGGACAGGGACGAGCTTTCTTT.

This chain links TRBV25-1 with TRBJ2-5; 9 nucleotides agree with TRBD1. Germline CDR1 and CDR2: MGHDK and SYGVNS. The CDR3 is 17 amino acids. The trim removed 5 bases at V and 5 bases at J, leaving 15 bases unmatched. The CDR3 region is CASSKGARDRAGETQYF. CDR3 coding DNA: TGTGCCAGCAGTAAGGGGGCCCGGGACAGGGCTGGGGAGACCCAGTACTTC.

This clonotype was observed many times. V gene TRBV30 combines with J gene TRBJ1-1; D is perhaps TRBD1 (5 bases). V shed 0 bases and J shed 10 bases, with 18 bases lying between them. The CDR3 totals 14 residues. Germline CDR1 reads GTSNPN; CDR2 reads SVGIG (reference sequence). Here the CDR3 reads CAWSVRSRVGIAFF. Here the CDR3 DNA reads TGTGCCTGGAGTGTACGGTCCAGGGTTGGGATAGCTTTCTTT.

Here the CDR3 DNA reads TGTGCCACCAGCGTAGGGGATAATCAGCCCCAGCATTTT. This gives the protein CATSVGDNQPQHF. The chain recombines TRBV15 with TRBJ1-5, with D possibly TRBD1 on 5 matching bases. The CDR3 is 13 residues long. Trimming took 5 bases from V and 4 from J, leaving 9 bases between them. Per germline, CDR1 LNHNV and CDR2 YYDKDF (reference sequence).

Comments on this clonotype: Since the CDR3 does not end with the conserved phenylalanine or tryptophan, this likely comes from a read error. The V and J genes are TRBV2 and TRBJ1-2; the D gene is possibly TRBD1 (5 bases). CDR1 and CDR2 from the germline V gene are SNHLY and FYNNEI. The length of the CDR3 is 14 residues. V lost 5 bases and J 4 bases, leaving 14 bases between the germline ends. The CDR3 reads CASSLGYRIYGYTS. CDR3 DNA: TGTGCCAGCAGTTTAGGGTACAGGATCTATGGCTACACCTCC.

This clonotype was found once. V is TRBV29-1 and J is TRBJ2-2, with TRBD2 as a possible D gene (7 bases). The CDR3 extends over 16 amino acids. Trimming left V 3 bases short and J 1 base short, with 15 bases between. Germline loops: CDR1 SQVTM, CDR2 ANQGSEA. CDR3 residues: CSVDRGEGWNTGELFF. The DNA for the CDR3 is TGCAGCGTTGATAGGGGGGAGGGTTGGAACACCGGGGAGCTGTTTTTT.

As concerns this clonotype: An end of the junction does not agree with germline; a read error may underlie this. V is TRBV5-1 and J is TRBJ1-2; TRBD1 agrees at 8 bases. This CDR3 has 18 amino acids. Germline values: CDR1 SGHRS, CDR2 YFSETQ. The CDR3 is CASSLAWPRTGYTYGYAF. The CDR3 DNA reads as TGCGCCAGCAGCTTGGCCTGGCCCCGGACAGGGTATACCTATGGCTACGCCTTC.

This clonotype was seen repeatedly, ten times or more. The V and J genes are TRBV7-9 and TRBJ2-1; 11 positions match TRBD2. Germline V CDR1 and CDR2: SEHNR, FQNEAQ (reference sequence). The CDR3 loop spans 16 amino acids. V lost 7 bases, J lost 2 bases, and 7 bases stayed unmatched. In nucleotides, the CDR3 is TGTGCCAGCACCGTGACTAGCGGGGACCCCTACAATGAGCAGTTCTTC. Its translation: CASTVTSGDPYNEQFF.

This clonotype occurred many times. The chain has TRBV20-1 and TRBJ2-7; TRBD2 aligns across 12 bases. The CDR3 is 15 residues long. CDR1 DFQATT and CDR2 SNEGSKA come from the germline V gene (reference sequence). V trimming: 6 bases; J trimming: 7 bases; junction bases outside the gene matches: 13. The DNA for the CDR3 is TGCAGTGCCAGCCAGAACGGACTAGCGGGGTGGGAGCAGTACTTC. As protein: CSASQNGLAGWEQYF.

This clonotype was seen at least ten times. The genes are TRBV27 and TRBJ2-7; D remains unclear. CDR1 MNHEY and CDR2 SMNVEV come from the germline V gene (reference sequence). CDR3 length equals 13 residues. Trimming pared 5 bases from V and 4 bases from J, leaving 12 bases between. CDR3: CASSPRVGYEQYF. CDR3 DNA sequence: TGTGCCAGCAGTCCACGGGTAGGGTACGAGCAGTACTTC.